This T cell receptor beta chain comes out of a study of T cell repertoires in cytomegalovirus infection. Study-level information: Public TCR beta signatures marked donors with CMV infection and the matching HLA.

There are a few counts of this clonotype. Its antigen is not known. Germline V CDR1 and CDR2: MNHEY, SVGEGT. The CDR3 covers 15 residues. V gave up 7 bases and J gave up 2 bases; unmatched junction bases: 5. MiXCR, applied by TCRdb to the reads, yields one record per CDR3 protein. This sample has fewer than 130,000 distinct CDR3 sequences, with approximately 45% found just once. The receptor was isolated from a human donor in good health (CMV status not recorded). Some clones in this sample may be carry-over from other donors' samples. The V call is TRBV6-2 or TRBV6-3, the J call TRBJ2-1, with 10 bases fitting TRBD2. The specimen was CD8+ T cells from cultured PBMCs, collected from culture after CMV antigen stimulation. In DNA form, the CDR3 reads TGTGCCAGCACCCTGACTAGCGGGCCCTACAATGAGCAGTTCTTC. Protein sequence: CASTLTSGPYNEQFF.